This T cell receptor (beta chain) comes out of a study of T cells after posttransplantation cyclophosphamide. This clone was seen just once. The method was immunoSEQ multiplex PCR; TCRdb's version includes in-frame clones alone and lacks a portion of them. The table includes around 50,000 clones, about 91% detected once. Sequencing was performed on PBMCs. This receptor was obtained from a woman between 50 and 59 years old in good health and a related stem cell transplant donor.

The CDR3 protein is CASSGRLEAGTDTQYF. The DNA for the CDR3 is TGTGCCAGCAGCGGGAGACTAGAAGCGGGCACAGATACGCAGTATTTT. The V call is TRBV5-4, the J call TRBJ2-3, with D perhaps matching TRBD2 (6 bases). V was pared by 4 bases and J by 1 base, with 16 bases between. This CDR3 spans 16 amino acids. CDR1 and CDR2 from the germline V gene are SGHNT and YYREEE (reference sequence).